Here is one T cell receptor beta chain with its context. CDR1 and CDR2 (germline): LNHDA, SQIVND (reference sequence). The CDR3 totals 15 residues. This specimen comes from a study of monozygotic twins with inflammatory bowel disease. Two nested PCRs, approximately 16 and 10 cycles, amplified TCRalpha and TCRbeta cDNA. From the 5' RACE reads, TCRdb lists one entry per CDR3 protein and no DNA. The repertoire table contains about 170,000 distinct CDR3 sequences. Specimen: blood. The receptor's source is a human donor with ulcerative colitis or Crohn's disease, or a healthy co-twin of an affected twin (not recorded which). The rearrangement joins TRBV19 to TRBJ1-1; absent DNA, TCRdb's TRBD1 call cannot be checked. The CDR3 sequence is CASSPATGEYTEAFF.